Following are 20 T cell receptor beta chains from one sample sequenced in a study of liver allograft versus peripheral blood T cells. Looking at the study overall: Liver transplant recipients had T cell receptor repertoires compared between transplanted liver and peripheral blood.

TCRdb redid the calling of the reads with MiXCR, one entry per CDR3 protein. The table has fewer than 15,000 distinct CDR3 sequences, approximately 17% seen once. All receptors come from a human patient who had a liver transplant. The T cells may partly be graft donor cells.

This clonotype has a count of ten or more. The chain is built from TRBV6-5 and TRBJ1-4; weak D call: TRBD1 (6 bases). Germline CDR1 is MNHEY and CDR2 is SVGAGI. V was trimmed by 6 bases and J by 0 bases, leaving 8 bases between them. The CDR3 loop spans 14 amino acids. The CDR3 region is CASRRTATNEKLFF. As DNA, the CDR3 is TGTGCCAGCAGAAGGACAGCAACTAATGAAAAACTGTTTTTT.

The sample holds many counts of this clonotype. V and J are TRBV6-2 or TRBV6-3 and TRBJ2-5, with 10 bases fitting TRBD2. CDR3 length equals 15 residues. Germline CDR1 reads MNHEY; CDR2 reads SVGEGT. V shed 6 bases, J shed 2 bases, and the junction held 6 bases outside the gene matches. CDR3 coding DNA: TGTGCCAGCAGGCTAGCGGGAGCTGTACAAGAGACCCAGTACTTC. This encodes CASRLAGAVQETQYF.

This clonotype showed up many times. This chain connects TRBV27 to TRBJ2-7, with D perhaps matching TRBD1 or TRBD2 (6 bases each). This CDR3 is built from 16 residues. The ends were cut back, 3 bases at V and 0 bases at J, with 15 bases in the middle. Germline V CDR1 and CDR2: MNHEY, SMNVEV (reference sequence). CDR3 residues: CASSFHGGGTSYEQYF. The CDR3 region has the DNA TGTGCCAGCAGTTTTCACGGAGGGGGAACCTCCTACGAGCAGTACTTC.

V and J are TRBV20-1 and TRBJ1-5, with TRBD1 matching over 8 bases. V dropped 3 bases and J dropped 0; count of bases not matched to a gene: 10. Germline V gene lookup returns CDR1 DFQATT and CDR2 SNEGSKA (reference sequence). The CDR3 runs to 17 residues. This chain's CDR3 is CSARPIGTGLSNQPQHF. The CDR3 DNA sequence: TGCAGTGCTAGGCCCATAGGGACAGGCCTTAGCAATCAGCCCCAGCATTTT.

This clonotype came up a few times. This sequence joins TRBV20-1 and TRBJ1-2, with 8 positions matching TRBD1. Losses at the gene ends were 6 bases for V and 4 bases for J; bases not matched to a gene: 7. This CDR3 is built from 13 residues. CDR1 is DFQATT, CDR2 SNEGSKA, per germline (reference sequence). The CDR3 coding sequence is TGCAGTGCCAGCAGGGGGCCGGCCTATGGCTACACCTTC. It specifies CSASRGPAYGYTF.

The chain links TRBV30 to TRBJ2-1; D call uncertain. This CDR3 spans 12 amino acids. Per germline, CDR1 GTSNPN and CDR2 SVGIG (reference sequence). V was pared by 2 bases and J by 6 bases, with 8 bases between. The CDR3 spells CAWSSSFNEQFF. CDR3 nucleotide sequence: TGTGCCTGGAGTTCATCTTTCAATGAGCAGTTCTTC.

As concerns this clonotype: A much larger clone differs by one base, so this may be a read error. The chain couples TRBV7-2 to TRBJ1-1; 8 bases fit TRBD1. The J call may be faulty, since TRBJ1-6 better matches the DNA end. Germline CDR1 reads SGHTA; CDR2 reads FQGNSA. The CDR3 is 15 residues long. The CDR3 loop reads CASSINRQGQSPLHF. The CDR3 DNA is TGTGCCAGCAGCATAAATAGACAGGGGCAATCACCCCTCCACTTT.

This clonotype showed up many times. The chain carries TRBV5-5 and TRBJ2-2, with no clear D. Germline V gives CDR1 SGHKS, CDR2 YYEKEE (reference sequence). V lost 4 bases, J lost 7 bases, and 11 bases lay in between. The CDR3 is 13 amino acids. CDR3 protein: CASSLSPNGELFF. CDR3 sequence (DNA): TGTGCCAGCAGCCTCAGTCCTAACGGGGAGCTGTTTTTT.

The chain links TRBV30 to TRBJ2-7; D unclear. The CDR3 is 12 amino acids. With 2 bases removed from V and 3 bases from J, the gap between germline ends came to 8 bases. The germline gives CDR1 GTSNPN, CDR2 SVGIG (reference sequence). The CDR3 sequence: CAWSNSIYEQYF. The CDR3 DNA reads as TGTGCCTGGAGTAACAGTATCTACGAGCAGTACTTC.

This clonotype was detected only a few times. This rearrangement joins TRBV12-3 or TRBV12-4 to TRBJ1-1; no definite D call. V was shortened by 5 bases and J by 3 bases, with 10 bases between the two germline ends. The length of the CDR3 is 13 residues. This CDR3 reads CASSTTSDTEAFF. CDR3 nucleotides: TGTGCCAGCAGTACTACGAGCGACACTGAAGCTTTCTTT.

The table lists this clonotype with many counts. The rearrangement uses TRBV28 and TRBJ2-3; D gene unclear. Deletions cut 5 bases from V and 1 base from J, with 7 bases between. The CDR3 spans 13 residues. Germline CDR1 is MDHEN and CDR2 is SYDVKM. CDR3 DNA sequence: TGTGCCAGCAGTCTTGTTGGCACAGATACGCAGTATTTT. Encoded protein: CASSLVGTDTQYF.

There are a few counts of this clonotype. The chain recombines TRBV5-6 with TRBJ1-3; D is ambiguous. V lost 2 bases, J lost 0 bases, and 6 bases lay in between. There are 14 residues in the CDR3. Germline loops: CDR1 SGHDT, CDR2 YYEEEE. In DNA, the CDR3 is TGTGCCAGCAGCTTTTTAAACTCTGGAAACACCATATATTTT. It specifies CASSFLNSGNTIYF.

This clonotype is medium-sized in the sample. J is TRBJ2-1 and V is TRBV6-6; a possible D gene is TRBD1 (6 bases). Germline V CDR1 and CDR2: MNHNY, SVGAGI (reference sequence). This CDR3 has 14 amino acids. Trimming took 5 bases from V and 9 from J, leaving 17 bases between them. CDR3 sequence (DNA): TGTGCCAGCAGTACGGAGAACAGGGTGTCTGAGCAGTTCTTC. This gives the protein CASSTENRVSEQFF.

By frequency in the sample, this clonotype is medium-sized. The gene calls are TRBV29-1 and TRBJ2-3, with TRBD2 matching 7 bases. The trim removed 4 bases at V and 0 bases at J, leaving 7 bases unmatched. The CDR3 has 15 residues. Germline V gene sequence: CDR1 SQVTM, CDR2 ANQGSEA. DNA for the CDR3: TGCAGCGTTGTCCCAGCGGGGCCTAGCACAGATACGCAGTATTTT. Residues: CSVVPAGPSTDTQYF.

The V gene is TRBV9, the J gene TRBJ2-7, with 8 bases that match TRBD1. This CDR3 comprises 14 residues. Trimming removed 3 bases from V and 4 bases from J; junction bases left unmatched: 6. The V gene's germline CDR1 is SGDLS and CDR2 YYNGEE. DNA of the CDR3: TGTGCCAGCAGCGGGGGACAGGAGAGGTACGAGCAGTACTTC. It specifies CASSGGQERYEQYF.

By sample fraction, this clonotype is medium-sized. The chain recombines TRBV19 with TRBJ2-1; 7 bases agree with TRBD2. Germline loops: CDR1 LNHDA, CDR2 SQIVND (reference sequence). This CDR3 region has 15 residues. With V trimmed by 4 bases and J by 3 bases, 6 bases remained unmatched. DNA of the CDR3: TGTGCCAGTAGTAGGGCGGGAGAAGTCTACAATGAGCAGTTCTTC. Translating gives CASSRAGEVYNEQFF.

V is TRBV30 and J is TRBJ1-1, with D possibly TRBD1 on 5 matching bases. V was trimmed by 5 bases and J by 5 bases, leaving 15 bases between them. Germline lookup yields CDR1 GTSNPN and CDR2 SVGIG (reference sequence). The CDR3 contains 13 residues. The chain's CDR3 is CAWRLQGGTEAFF. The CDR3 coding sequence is TGTGCCTGGCGTCTCCAGGGTGGTACTGAAGCTTTCTTT.

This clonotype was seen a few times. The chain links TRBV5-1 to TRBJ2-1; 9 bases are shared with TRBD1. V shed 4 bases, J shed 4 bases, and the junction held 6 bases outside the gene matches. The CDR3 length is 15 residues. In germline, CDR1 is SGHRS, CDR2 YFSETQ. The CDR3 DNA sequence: TGCGCCAGCAGCATCGGGACAGGGCCATACAATGAGCAGTTCTTC. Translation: CASSIGTGPYNEQFF.

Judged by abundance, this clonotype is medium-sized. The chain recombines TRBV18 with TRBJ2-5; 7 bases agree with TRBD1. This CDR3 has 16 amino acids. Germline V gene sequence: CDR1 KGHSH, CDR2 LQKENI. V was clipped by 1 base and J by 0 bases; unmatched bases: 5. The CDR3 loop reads CASSPLPGQNQETQYF. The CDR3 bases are TGTGCCAGCTCACCACTACCGGGACAGAACCAAGAGACCCAGTACTTC.

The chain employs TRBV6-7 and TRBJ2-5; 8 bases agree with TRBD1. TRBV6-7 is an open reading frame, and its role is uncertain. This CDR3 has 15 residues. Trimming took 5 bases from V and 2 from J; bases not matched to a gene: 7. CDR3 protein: CASSRKQGGQETQYF. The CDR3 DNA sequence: TGTGCCAGCAGTAGGAAACAGGGGGGTCAAGAGACCCAGTACTTC.